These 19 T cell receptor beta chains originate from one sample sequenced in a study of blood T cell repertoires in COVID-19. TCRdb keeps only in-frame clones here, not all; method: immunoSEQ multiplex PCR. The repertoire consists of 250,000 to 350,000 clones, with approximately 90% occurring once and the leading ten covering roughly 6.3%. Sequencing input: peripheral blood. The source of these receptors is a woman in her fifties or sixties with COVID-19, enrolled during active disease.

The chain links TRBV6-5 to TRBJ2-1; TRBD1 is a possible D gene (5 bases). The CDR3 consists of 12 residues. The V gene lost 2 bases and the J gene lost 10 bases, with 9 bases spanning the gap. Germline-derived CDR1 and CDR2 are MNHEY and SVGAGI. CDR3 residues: CASSYDRTEQFF. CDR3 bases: TGTGCCAGCAGTTACGATCGGACAGAGCAGTTCTTC.

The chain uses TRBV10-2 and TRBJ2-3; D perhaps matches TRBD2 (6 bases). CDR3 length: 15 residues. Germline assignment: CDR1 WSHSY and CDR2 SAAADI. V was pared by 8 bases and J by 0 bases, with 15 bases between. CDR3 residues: CASGAGTSSTDTQYF. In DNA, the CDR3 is TGCGCCAGCGGTGCGGGGACTTCTAGCACAGATACGCAGTATTTT.

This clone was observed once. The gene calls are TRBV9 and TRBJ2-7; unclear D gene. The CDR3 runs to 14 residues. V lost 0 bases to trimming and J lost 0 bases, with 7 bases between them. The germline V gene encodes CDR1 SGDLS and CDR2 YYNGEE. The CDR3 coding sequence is TGTGCCAGCAGCGTAGGGCCAAGCTCCTACGAGCAGTACTTC. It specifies CASSVGPSSYEQYF.

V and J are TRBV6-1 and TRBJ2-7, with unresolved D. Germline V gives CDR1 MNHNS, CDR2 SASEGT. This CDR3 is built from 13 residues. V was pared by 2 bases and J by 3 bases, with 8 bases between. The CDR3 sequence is CASSEWAYYEQYF. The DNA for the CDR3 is TGTGCCAGCAGTGAATGGGCGTACTACGAGCAGTACTTC.

This chain's CDR3 is CASSLARQGGYTF. CDR3 in DNA: TGTGCCAGCAGCTTAGCGAGACAGGGGGGCTACACCTTC. The chain links TRBV11-2 to TRBJ1-2; 8 nucleotides match TRBD1. The CDR3 runs 13 residues. Germline V gene sequence: CDR1 SGHAT, CDR2 FQNNGV. J was trimmed by 8 bases and V by 1 base; bases with no gene match: 3.

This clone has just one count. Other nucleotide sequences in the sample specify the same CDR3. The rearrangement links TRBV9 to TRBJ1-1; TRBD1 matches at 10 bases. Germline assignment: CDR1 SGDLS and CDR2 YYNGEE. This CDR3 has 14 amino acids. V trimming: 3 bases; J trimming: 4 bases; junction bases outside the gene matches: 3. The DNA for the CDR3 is TGTGCCAGCAGCGGCGGACAGGGGGGCACTGAAGCTTTCTTT. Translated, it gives CASSGGQGGTEAFF.

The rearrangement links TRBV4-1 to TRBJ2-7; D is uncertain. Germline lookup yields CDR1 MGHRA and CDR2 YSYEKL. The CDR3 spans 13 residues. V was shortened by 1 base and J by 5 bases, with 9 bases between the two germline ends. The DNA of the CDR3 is TGCGCCAGCAGCCAAGTTACTGGGCACGAGCAGTACTTC. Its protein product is CASSQVTGHEQYF.

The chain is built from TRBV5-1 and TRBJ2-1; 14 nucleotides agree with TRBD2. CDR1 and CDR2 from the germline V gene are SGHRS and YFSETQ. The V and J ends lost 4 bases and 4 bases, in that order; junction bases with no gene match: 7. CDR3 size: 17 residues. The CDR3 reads CASSDGRLAGGYNEQFF. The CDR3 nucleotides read TGCGCCAGCAGCGACGGCCGACTAGCGGGAGGGTACAATGAGCAGTTCTTC.

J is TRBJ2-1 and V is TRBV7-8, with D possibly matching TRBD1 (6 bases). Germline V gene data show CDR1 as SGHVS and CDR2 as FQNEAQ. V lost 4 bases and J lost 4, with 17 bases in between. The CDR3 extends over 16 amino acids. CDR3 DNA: TGTGCCAGCAGCTCGGGACAACCAGGGGTATACAATGAGCAGTTCTTC. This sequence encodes CASSSGQPGVYNEQFF.

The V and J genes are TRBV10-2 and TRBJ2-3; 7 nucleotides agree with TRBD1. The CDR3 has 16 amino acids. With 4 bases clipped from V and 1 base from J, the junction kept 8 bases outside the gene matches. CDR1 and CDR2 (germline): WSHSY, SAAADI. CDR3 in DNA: TGCGCCAGCAGTGCGGAAAGGGGGCTTGGCACAGATACGCAGTATTTT. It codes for CASSAERGLGTDTQYF.

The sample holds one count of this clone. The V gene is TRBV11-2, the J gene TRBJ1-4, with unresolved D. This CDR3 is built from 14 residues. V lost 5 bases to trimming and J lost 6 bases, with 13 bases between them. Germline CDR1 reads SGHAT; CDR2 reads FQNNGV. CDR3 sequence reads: CASSRRGLYEKLFF. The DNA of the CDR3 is TGTGCCAGCAGCCGCCGGGGTCTTTATGAAAAACTGTTTTTT.

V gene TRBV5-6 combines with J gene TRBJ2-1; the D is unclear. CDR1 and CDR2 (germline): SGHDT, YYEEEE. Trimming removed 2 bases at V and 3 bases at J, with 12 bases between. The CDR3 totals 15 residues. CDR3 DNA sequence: TGTGCCAGCAGCTTTTTCGATGTAGTCTACAATGAGCAGTTCTTC. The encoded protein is CASSFFDVVYNEQFF.

The chain's CDR3 is CASSQDRAGQQFF. In DNA, the CDR3 is TGTGCCAGCAGCCAAGATAGGGCGGGACAGCAGTTCTTC. This chain joins TRBV3-1 (or the pseudogene TRBV3-2) and TRBJ2-1; D may be TRBD2 (6 bases). The ends were cut back, 0 bases at V and 11 bases at J, with 11 bases in the middle. The CDR3 sequence is 13 residues long. The germline gives CDR1 LGHDT, CDR2 YNNKEL (reference sequence).

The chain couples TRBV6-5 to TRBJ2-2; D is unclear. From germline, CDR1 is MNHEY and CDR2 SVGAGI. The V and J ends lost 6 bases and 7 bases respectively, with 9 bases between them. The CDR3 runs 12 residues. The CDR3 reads CASRTGFGELFF. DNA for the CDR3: TGTGCCAGCAGAACGGGTTTCGGGGAGCTGTTTTTT.

In DNA, the CDR3 is TGTGCCAGCAGCCCTTGGACAGCAACCGTCGAGCAGTACTTC. Translation: CASSPWTATVEQYF. The rearrangement joins TRBV7-9 to TRBJ2-7; a possible D gene is TRBD1 (6 bases). Trimming cost V 5 bases and J 6 bases, with 17 bases left between them. The CDR3 consists of 14 residues. The V gene's germline CDR1 is SEHNR and CDR2 FQNEAQ (reference sequence).

The CDR3 loop is CASSLNTGGDYEQYF. In DNA form, the CDR3 reads TGTGCCAGCAGTTTAAATACAGGGGGGGACTACGAGCAGTACTTC. This chain links TRBV28 with TRBJ2-7; tentative D call: TRBD1 (8 bases). This CDR3 region has 15 residues. Trimming left V 2 bases short and J 3 bases short, with 14 bases between. Germline CDR1 is MDHEN and CDR2 is SYDVKM.

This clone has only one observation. CDR3 DNA sequence: TGTGCCATCAGTGGGGGGGCGAACACCGGGGAGCTGTTTTTT. Residues: CAISGGANTGELFF. The chain joins TRBV10-3 to TRBJ2-2, with a weak D call TRBD2 (6 bases). V lost 4 bases and J lost 0, with 6 bases in between. Per the germline V gene, CDR1 is ENHRY and CDR2 is SYGVKD. The CDR3 runs 14 residues.

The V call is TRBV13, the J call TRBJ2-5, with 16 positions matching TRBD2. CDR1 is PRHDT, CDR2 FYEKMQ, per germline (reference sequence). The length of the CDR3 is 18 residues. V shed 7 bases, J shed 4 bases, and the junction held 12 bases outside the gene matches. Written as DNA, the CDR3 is TGTGCCAGCACCCAAGTGGGAGGGACTAGCGGGAGGGGAGAGACCCAGTACTTC. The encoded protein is CASTQVGGTSGRGETQYF.

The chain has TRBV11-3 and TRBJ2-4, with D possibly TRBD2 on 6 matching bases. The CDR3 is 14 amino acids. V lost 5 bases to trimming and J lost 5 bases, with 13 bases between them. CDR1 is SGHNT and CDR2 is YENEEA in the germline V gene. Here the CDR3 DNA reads TGTGCCAGCAGCCCGCGGACGGGGGAAAACATTCAGTACTTC. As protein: CASSPRTGENIQYF.